The source of this T cell receptor beta chain is a study of blood T cell repertoires in COVID-19. Study as a whole: Material from acute and convalescent COVID-19 was sourced from the United States, Italy and Spain. The cDNA or gDNA used as material had been derived from T cells, B-cell-depleted T cells, or PBMCs.

The count of this clone is one. This CDR3 has 13 amino acids. Looked up from germline, CDR1 is MNHEY and CDR2 is SVGAGI. V was trimmed by 6 bases and J by 5 bases, leaving 12 bases between them. Original processing notes: Reference gene primer amplification yielded estimated nucleated cell counts. Sequencing used immunoSEQ multiplex PCR; TCRdb keeps in-frame clones, though not all of them. V, J and clone size are taken as reported in that table, and D and trimming were inferred from the DNA itself. The sample has hundreds of thousands of clones; around 79% are singletons. The TCR sequence derives from a woman aged 80 or over with acute or convalescent COVID-19. This sequence joins TRBV6-5 and TRBJ2-3; D is perhaps TRBD1 (6 bases). Material for sequencing was peripheral blood. CDR3 nucleotides: TGTGCCAGCAGATCAACAGGGCGAGATACGCAGTATTTT. This encodes CASRSTGRDTQYF.